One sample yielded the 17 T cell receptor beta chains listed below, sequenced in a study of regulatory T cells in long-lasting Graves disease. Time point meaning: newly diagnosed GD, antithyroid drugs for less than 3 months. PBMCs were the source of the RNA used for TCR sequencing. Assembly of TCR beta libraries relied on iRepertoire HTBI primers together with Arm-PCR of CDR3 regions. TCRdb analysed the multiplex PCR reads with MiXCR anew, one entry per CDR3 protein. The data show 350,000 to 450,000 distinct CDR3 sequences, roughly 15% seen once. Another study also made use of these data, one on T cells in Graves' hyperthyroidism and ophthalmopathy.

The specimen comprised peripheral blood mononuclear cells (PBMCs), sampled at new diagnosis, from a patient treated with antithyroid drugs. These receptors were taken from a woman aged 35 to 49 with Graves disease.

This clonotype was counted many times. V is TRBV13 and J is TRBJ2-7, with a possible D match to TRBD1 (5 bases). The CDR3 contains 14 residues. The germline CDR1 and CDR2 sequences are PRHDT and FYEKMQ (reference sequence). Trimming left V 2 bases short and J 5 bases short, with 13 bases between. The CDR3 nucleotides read TGTGCCAGCAGCTTAACGGCAGGGCTGGACGAGCAGTACTTC. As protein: CASSLTAGLDEQYF.

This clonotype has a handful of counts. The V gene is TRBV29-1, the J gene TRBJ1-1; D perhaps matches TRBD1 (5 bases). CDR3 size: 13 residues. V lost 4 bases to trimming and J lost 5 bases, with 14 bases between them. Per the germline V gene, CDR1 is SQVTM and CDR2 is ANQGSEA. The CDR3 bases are TGCAGCGTTGTGATCCAGGGAGGGACTGAAGCTTTCTTT. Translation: CSVVIQGGTEAFF. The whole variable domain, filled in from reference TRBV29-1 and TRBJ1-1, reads SAVISQKPSRDICQRGTSLTIQCQVDSQVTMMFWYRQQPGQSLTLIATANQGSEATYESGFVIDKFPISRPNLTFSTLTVSNMSPEDSSIYLCSVVIQGGTEAFFGQGTRLTVV.

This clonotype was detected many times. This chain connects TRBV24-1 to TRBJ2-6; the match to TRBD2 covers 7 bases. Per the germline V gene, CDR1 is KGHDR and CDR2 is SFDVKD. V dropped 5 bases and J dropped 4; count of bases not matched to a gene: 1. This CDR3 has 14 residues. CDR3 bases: TGTGCCACCAGTGCGGGGGGAGGGGCCAACGTCCTGACTTTC. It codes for CATSAGGGANVLTF.

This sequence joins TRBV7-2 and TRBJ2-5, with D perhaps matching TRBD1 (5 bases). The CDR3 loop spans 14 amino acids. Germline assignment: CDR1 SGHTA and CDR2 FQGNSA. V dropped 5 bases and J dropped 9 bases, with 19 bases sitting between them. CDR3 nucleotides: TGTGCCAGCAGCGGCCGGACATCGGTGCAGGCCCAGTACTTC. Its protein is CASSGRTSVQAQYF.

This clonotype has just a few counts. The CDR3 DNA follows: TGCAGCGGTCCGGTGGGGGGAATTCAGAATAATGAGCAGTTCTTC. It translates to CSGPVGGIQNNEQFF. V gene TRBV29-1 combines with J gene TRBJ2-1; D may be TRBD2 (6 bases). From germline, CDR1 is SQVTM and CDR2 ANQGSEA. Trimming took 7 bases from V and 7 from J, leaving 23 bases between them. The CDR3 spans 15 residues.

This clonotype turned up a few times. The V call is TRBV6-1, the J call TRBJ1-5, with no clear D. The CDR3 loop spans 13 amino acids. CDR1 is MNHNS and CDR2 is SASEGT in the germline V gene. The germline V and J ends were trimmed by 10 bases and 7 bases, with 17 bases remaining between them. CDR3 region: CATYAGLKQPQHF. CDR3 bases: TGTGCCACTTACGCAGGTCTGAAACAGCCCCAGCATTTT.

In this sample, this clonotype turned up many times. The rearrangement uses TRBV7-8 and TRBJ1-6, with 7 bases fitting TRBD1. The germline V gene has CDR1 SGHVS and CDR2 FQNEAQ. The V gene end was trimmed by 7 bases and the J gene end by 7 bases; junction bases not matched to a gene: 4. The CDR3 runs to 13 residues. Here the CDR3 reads CASTQGGNSPLHF. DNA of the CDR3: TGTGCCAGCACCCAGGGGGGGAATTCACCCCTCCACTTT.

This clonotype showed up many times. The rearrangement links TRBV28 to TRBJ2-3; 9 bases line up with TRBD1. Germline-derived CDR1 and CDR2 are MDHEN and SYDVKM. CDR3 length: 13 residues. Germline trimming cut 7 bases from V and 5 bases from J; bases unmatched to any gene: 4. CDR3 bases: TGTGCCAGCACGGACAGGGGCGTAGATACGCAGTATTTT. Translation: CASTDRGVDTQYF.

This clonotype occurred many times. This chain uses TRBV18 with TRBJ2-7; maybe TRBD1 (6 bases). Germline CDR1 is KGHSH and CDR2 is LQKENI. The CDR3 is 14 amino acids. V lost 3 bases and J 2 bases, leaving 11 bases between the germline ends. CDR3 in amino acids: CASSPRQGPYEQYF. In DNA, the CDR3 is TGTGCCAGCTCACCCCGGCAGGGGCCCTACGAGCAGTACTTC.

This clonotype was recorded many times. This CDR3 reads CASSDRGTGELFF. The DNA of the CDR3 is TGTGCCAGCAGTGATCGCGGAACCGGGGAGCTGTTTTTT. The chain employs TRBV6-1 and TRBJ2-2; D gene ambiguous. V was pared by 3 bases and J by 5 bases, with 7 bases between. The CDR3 sequence is 13 residues long. Germline CDR1 is MNHNS and CDR2 is SASEGT.

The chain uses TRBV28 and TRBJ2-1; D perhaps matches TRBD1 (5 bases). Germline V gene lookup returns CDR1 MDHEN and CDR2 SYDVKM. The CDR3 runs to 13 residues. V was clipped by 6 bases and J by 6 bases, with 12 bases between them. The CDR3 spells CASSRRGPNEQFF. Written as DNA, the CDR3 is TGTGCCAGCAGCCGAAGGGGCCCCAATGAGCAGTTCTTC.

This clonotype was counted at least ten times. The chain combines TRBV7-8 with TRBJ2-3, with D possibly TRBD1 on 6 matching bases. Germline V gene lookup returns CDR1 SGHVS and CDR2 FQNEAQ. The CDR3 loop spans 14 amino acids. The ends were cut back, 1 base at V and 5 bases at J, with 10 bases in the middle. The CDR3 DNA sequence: TGTGCCAGCAGCTTAGAAGGGGGTCGAGATACGCAGTATTTT. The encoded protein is CASSLEGGRDTQYF.

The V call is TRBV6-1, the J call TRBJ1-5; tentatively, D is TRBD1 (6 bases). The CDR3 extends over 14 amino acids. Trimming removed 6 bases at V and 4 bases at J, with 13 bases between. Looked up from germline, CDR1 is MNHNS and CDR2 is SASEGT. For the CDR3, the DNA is TGTGCCAGCAGGGCCGCAGGGGAAAATCAGCCCCAGCATTTT. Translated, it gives CASRAAGENQPQHF.

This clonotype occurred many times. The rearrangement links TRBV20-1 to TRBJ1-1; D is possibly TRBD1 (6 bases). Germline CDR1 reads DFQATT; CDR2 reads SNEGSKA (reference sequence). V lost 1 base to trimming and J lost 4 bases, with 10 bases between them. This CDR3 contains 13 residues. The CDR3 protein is CSARVTGFTEAFF. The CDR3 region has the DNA TGCAGTGCTAGAGTGACAGGTTTCACTGAAGCTTTCTTT.

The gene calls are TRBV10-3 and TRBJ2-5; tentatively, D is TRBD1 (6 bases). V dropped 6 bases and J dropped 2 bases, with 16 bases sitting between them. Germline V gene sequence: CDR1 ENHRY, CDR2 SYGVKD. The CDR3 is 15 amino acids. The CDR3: CAIRGTRDKQETQYF. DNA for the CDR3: TGTGCCATCAGAGGGACAAGGGATAAACAAGAGACCCAGTACTTC.

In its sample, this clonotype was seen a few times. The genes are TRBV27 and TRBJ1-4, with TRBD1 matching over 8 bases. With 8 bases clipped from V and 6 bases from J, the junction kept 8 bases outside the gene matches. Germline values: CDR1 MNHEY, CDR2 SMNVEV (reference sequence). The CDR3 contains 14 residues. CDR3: CASLFRGQDEKLFF. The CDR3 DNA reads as TGTGCCAGCCTCTTCCGGGGACAGGATGAAAAACTGTTTTTT.

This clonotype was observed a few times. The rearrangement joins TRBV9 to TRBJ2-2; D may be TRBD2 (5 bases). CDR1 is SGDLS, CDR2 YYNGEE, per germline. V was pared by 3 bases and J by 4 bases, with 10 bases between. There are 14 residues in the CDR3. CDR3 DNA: TGTGCCAGCAGCGGTAGCGTTGGCACCGGGGAGCTGTTTTTT. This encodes CASSGSVGTGELFF.